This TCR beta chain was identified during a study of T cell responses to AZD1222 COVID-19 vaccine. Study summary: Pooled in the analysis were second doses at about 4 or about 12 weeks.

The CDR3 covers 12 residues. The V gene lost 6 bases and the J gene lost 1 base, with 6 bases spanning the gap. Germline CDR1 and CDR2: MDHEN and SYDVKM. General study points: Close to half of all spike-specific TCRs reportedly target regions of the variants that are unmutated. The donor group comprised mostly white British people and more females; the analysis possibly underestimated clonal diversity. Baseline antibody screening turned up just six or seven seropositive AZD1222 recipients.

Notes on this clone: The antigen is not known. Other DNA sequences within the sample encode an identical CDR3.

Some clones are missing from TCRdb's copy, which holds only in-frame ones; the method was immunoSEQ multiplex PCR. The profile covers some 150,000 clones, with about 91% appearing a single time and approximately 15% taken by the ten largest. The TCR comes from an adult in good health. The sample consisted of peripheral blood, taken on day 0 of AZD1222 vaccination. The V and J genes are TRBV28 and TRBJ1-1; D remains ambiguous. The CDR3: CASSLTNTEAFF. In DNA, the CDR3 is TGTGCCAGCAGCCTTACGAACACTGAAGCTTTCTTT. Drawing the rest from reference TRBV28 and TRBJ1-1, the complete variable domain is DVKVTQSSRYLVKRTGEKVFLECVQDMDHENMFWYRQDPGLGLRLIYFSYDVKMKEKGDIPEGYSVSREKKERFSLILESASTNQTSMYLCASSLTNTEAFFGQGTRLTVV.